These T cell receptor beta chains were read from a single sample in a study of blood T cell repertoires in COVID-19. The data were produced by immunoSEQ multiplex PCR, yet TCRdb's version contains in-frame clones alone and is incomplete. The repertoire holds over 350,000 clones, with 80% to 90% as singletons. The specimen was peripheral blood. Receptors were obtained from a young woman with active or convalescent COVID-19. The CDR3 runs from the conserved cysteine through the conserved F or W. The size field is filled for only some rows; it gives once, few, many or a size class.

V,J,size,CDR3
TRBV4-1,TRBJ2-1,.,CASSQSGTSGDNEQFF
TRBV4-1,TRBJ2-1,.,CASSQSTGLSEQFF
TRBV4-1,TRBJ2-1,.,CASSELHLIVRRGPSSYNEQFF
TRBV29-1,TRBJ1-1,.,CSVGTGAVNTEAFF
TRBV10-3,TRBJ2-7,.,CAISESAGGPYEQYF
TRBV15,TRBJ2-5,.,CATQGGRGLQETQYF
TRBV7-9,TRBJ1-1,.,CASSARQGQRGTEAFF
TRBV5-1,TRBJ2-2,.,CASSLAEGAAGELFF
TRBV15,TRBJ1-5,.,CATSSKREDQPQHF
TRBV10-2,TRBJ2-7,few,CASSPLDRGTYEQYF
TRBV27,TRBJ1-2,.,CASSFRDWGYGYTF
TRBV11-2,TRBJ2-1,.,CASSSNRGRGEQFF
TRBV4-2,TRBJ1-1,.,CASSQGAGDTEAFF
TRBV19,TRBJ2-7,.,CASSITGDSYEQYF
TRBV27,TRBJ2-3,.,CASSFMPAGTQYF
TRBV5-5,TRBJ1-2,.,CASSPQGYGYTF
TRBV21-1,TRBJ2-7,.,CASSNFAHYEQYF
TRBV6-1,TRBJ1-4,.,CASSEGVRGSTNEKLFF
TRBV4-1,TRBJ1-2,.,CASSHPPQGTYGYTF
TRBV7-9,TRBJ1-4,.,CASSFTGSAGPEKLFF
TRBV19,TRBJ1-2,.,CASKDGTGRWGYTF
TRBV24-1,TRBJ1-1,.,CATSDRGGTEAFF
TRBV27,TRBJ1-5,.,CASSLSGQVSNQPQHF
TRBV6-5,TRBJ1-5,once,CASSPVRGQPQHF
TRBV19,TRBJ2-7,.,CASTSGGEQYF
TRBV5-1,TRBJ2-1,.,CASSSSGGTYNEQFF
TRBV29-1,TRBJ1-2,.,CSVVETGVNYGYTF
TRBV5-6,TRBJ2-5,once,CASSSARGSETQYF
TRBV18,TRBJ2-1,.,CASSPSDSYNEQFF
TRBV7-9,TRBJ2-2,.,CASSVDRGGTGELFF
TRBV20-1,TRBJ1-2,.,CSASGLAQGADGYTF
TRBV30,TRBJ2-3,.,CAWSSQGAPWGYF
TRBV4-2,TRBJ1-1,once,CASSQAAGLSTEAFF
TRBV5-4,TRBJ2-5,.,CASSFDLPAQGETQYF
TRBV10-3,TRBJ1-2,.,CATSQGRESYGYTF
TRBV6-4,TRBJ1-5,.,CASRRPDSGNQPQHF
TRBV4-2,TRBJ1-2,.,CASSQHQDRVEDGYTF
TRBV5-1,TRBJ1-2,once,CASSPQGANYGYTF
TRBV6-5,TRBJ1-4,.,CASSWTGGNEKLFF
TRBV5-1,TRBJ1-3,few,CASSDPQGGNTIYF
TRBV27,TRBJ2-3,once,CASSLAGGEEYF